The clone carrying this TCR beta chain has at least ten counts. Its matching antigen is unknown. The data originate from a study of T cells in Graves' hyperthyroidism and ophthalmopathy. Study findings and constraints: Patients with ophthalmopathy were separated from those with stable hyperthyroidism by a 13 V-J model.

The V end was cut by 8 bases, the J end by 1 base, with 14 bases between. Germline CDR1 MGHDK, CDR2 SYGVNS. There are 14 residues in the CDR3. TCR beta CDR3 regions were amplified from RNA. HTBI primers were the set used in a first-round RT-PCR of the TCR CDR3. Using its own MiXCR run on the multiplex PCR reads, TCRdb lists one record per CDR3 protein. Here the sample spans nearly 600,000 distinct CDR3 sequences, about 15% being singletons. Sequenced: blood. The sequence was collected from a woman aged 25 to 39 with Graves' hyperthyroidism that later progressed to Graves' ophthalmopathy. V usage is TRBV25-1 and J usage is TRBJ1-1, with D uncertain. Here the CDR3 reads CASQLRGENTEAFF. In DNA, the CDR3 is TGTGCCAGCCAACTCCGAGGTGAGAACACTGAAGCTTTCTTT.